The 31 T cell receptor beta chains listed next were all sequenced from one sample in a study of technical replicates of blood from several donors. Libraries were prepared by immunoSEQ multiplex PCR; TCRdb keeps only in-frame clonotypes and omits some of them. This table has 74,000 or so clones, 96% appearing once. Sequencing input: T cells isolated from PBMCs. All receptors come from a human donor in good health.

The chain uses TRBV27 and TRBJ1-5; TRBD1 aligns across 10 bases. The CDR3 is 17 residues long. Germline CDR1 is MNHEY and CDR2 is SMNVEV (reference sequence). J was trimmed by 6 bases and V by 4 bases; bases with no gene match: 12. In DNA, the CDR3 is TGTGCCAGCAGTTCCCTAACGGGACAGGGGTTAGGTCAGCCCCAGCATTTT. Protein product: CASSSLTGQGLGQPQHF.

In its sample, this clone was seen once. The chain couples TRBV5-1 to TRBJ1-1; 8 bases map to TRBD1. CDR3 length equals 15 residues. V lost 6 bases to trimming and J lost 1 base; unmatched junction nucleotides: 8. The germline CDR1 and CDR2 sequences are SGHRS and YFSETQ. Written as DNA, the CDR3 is TGCGCCAGCACCCAGGGGGCTGGGGCGAACACTGAAGCTTTCTTT. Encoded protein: CASTQGAGANTEAFF.

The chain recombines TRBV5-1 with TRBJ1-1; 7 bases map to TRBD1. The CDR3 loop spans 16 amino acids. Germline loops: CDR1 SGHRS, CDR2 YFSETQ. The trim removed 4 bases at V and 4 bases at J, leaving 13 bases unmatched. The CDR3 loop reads CASSAYRQGEATEAFF. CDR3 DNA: TGCGCCAGCAGCGCATACCGACAGGGAGAGGCCACTGAAGCTTTCTTT.

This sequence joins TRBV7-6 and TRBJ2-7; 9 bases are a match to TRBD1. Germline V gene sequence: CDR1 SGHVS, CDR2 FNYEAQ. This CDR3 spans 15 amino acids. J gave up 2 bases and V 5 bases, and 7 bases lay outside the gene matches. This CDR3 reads CASSPGQGLTYEQYF. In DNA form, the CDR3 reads TGTGCCAGCAGCCCGGGACAGGGCTTGACCTACGAGCAGTACTTC.

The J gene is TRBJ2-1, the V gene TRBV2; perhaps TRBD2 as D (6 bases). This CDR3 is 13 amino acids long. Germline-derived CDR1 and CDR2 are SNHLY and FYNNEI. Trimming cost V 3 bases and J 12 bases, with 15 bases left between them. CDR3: CASSDKLRGGQFF. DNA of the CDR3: TGTGCCAGCAGTGATAAACTGAGGGGAGGGCAGTTCTTC.

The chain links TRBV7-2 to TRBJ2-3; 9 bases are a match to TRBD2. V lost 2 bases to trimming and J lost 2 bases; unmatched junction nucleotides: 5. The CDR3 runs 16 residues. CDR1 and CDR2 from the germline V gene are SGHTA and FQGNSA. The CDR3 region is CASSLWTSATTDTQYF. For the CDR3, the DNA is TGTGCCAGCAGCTTATGGACTAGCGCTACCACAGATACGCAGTATTTT. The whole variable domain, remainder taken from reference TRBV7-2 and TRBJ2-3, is GAGVSQSPSNKVTEKGKDVELRCDPISGHTALYWYRQSLGQGLEFLIYFQGNSAPDKSGLPSDRFSAERTGGSVSTLTIQRTQQEDSAVYLCASSLWTSATTDTQYFGPGTRLTVL.

The CDR3 DNA sequence: TGTGCCAGCAGCCAAATTCACGGGAACACCGGGGAGCTGTTTTTT. Amino acids: CASSQIHGNTGELFF. V is TRBV4-2 and J is TRBJ2-2; D is undetermined. Germline V CDR1 and CDR2: LGHNA, YNFKEQ. V lost 2 bases and J lost 1, with 8 bases in between. The CDR3 covers 15 residues.

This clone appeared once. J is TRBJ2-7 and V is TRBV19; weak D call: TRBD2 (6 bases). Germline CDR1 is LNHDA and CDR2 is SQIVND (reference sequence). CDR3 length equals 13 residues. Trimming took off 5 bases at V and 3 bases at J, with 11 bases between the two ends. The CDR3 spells CASSFSGDYEQYF. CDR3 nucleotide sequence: TGTGCCAGTAGTTTCTCGGGGGACTACGAGCAGTACTTC.

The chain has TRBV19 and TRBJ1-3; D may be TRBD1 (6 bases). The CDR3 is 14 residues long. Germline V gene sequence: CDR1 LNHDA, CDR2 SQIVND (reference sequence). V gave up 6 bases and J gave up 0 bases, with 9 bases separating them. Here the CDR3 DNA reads TGTGCCAGTAGGGACAGACACTCTGGAAACACCATATATTTT. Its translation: CASRDRHSGNTIYF.

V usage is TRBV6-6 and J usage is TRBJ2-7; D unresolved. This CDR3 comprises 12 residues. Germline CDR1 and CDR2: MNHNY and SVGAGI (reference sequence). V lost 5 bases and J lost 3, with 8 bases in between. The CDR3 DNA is TGTGCCAGCAGTCAGAACAGCTACGAGCAGTACTTC. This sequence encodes CASSQNSYEQYF.

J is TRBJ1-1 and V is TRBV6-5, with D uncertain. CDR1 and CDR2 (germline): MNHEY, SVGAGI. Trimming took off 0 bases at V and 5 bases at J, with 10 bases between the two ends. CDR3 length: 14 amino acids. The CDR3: CASSYSEGGTEAFF. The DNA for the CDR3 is TGTGCCAGCAGTTACTCGGAGGGCGGGACTGAAGCTTTCTTT.

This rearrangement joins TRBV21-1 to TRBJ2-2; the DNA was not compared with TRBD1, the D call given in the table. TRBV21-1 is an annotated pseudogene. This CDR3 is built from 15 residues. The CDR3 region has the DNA TGTGCCAGCAGCAAAGACACACCGAACACCGGGGAGCTGTTTTTT. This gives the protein CASSKDTPNTGELFF.

CDR3: CSVEEGPVYTF. In DNA form, the CDR3 reads TGCAGCGTTGAGGAGGGCCCGGTCTACACCTTC. The V gene is TRBV29-1, the J gene TRBJ1-2; D is uncertain. Per the germline V gene, CDR1 is SQVTM and CDR2 is ANQGSEA. CDR3 length: 11 residues. Trimming shortened V by 3 bases and J by 10 bases, and 12 bases separated the two germline ends.

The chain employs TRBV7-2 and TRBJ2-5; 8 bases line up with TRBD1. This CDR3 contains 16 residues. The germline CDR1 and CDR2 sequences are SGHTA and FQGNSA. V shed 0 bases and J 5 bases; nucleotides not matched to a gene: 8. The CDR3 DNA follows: TGTGCCAGCAGCTTAGCCGACAGGGGAGGAAGGGAGACCCAGTACTTC. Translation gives CASSLADRGGRETQYF.

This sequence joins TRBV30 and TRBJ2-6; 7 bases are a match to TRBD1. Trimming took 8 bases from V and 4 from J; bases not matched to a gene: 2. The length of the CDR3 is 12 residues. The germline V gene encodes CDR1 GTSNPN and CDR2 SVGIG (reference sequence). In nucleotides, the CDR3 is TGTGCCGGGGGACAGGGGGCCAACGTCCTGACTTTC. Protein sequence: CAGGQGANVLTF. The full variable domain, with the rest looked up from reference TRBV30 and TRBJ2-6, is SQTIHQWPATLVQPVGSPLSLECTVEGTSNPNLYWYRQAAGRGLQLLFYSVGIGQISSEVPQNLSASRPQDRQFILSSKKLLLSDSGFYLCAGGQGANVLTFGAGSRLTVL.

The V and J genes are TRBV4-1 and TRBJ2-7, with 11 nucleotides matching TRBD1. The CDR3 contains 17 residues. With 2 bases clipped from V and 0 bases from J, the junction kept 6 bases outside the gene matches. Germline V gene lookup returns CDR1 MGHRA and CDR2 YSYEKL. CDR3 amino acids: CASSQLGQGAVSYEQYF. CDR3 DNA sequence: TGCGCCAGCAGCCAATTAGGACAGGGGGCGGTCTCCTACGAGCAGTACTTC.

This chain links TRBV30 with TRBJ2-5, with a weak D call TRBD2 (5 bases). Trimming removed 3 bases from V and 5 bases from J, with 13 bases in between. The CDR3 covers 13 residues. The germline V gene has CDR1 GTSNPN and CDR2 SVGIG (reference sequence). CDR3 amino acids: CAWRGMGVETQYF. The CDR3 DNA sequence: TGTGCCTGGAGAGGAATGGGAGTGGAGACCCAGTACTTC. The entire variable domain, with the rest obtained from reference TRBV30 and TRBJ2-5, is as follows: SQTIHQWPATLVQPVGSPLSLECTVEGTSNPNLYWYRQAAGRGLQLLFYSVGIGQISSEVPQNLSASRPQDRQFILSSKKLLLSDSGFYLCAWRGMGVETQYFGPGTRLLVL.

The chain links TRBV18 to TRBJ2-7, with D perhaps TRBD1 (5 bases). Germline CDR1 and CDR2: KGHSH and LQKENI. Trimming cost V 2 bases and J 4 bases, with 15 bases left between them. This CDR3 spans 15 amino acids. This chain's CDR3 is CASSPSSRADYEQYF. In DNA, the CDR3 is TGTGCCAGCTCACCATCTTCCAGGGCCGATTACGAGCAGTACTTC.

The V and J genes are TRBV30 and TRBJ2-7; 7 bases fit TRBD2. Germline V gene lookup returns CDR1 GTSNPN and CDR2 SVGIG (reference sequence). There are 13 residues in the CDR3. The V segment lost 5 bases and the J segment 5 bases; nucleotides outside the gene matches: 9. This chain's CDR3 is CAWGAGRNHEQYF. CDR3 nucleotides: TGTGCCTGGGGGGCCGGGAGGAACCACGAGCAGTACTTC.

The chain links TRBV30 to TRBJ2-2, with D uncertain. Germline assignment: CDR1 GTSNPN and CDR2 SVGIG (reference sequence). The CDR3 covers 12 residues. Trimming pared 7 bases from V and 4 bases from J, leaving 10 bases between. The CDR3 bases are TGTGCCTCTCCCCTTCCCACCGGGGAGCTGTTTTTT. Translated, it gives CASPLPTGELFF.

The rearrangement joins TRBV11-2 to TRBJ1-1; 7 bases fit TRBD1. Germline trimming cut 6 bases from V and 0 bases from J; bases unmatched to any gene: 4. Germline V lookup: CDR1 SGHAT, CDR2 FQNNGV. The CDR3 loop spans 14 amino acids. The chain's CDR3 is CASRKDRMNTEAFF. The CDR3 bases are TGTGCCAGCAGAAAGGACAGGATGAACACTGAAGCTTTCTTT.

The DNA for the CDR3 is TGTGCCAGCAGCTTAGGTGTATGGGCGGATACGCAGTATTTT. Protein: CASSLGVWADTQYF. This chain joins TRBV7-2 and TRBJ2-3; no clear D. The CDR3 extends over 14 amino acids. CDR1 and CDR2 from the germline V gene are SGHTA and FQGNSA. V dropped 1 base and J dropped 6 bases, with 11 bases sitting between them.

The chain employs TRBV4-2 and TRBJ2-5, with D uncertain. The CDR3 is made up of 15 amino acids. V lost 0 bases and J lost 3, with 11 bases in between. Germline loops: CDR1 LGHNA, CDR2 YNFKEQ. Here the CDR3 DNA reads TGTGCCAGCAGCCAAGATGGTCGCCGGGAAGAGACCCAGTACTTC. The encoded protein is CASSQDGRREETQYF.

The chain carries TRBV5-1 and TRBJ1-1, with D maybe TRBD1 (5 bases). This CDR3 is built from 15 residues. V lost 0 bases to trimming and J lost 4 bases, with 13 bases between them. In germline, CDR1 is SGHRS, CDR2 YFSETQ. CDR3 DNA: TGCGCCAGCAGCTTGGCCATTGGGGGGGGCACTGAAGCTTTCTTT. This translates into CASSLAIGGGTEAFF. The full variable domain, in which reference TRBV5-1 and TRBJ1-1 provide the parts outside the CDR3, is KAGVTQTPRYLIKTRGQQVTLSCSPISGHRSVSWYQQTPGQGLQFLFEYFSETQRNKGNFPGRFSGRQFSNSRSEMNVSTLELGDSALYLCASSLAIGGGTEAFFGQGTRLTVV.

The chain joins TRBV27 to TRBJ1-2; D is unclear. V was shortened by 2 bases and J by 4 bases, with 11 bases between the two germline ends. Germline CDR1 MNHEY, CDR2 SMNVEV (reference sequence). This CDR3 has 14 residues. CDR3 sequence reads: CASSLRVGGYGYTF. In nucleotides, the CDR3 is TGTGCCAGCAGTTTACGGGTAGGCGGCTATGGCTACACCTTC.

Here the CDR3 reads CASSTKTGYTEAFF. The CDR3 nucleotides are TGTGCCAGCAGCACCAAGACAGGGTACACTGAAGCTTTCTTT. The V and J genes are TRBV11-1 and TRBJ1-1, with 7 bases aligning to TRBD1. The CDR3 contains 14 residues. The junction had 6 bases not matched to a gene; V was cut back by 5 bases and J by 3 bases. Germline CDR1 is SGHAT and CDR2 is FQDESV (reference sequence).

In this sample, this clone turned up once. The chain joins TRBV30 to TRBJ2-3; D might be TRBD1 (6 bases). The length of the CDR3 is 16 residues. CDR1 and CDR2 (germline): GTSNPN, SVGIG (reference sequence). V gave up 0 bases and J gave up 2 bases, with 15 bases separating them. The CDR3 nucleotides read TGTGCCTGGAGTGTACTCGAGGACAGCCTCACAGATACGCAGTATTTT. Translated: CAWSVLEDSLTDTQYF.

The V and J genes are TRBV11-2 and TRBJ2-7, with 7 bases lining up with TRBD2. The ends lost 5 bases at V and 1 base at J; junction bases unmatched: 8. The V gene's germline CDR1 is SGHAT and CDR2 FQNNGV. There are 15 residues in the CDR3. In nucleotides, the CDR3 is TGTGCCAGCAGCCCCGGGACTACGGTATCCTACGAGCAGTACTTC. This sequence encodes CASSPGTTVSYEQYF.

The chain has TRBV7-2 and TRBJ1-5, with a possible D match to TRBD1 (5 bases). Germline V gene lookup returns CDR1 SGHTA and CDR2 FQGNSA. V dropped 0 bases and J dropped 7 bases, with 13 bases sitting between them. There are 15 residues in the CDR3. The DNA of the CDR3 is TGTGCCAGCAGCTTAGCAACGTCGGGGGTCCAGCCCCAGCATTTT. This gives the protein CASSLATSGVQPQHF.

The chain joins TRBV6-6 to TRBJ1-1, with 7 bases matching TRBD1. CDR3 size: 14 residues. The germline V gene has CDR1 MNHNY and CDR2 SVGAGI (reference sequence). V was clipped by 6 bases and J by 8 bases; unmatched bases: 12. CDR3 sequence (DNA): TGTGCCAGCAGGCTACCCGGGACAGCCAACGAAGCTTTCTTT. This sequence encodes CASRLPGTANEAFF.

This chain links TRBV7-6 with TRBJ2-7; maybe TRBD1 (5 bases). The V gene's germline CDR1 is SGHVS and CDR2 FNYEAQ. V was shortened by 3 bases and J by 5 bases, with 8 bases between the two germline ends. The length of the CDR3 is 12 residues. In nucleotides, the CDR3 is TGTGCCAGCAGCTTTATACAGGACGAGCAGTACTTC. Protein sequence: CASSFIQDEQYF.